This record covers a single T cell receptor beta chain. Antigen specificity is unknown. The data were obtained in a study of T cell responses to AZD1222 COVID-19 vaccine. Study observations and caveats: Only a handful of AZD1222 recipients tested seropositive at baseline. Most donors were white British, females outnumbered males, and clonal diversity was possibly underestimated. The CD4 TCRs associated with vaccination extended across spike and predominated at 160-218 and 743-854.

Data came from immunoSEQ multiplex PCR; TCRdb stores just in-frame clones and leaves some out. Among around 75,000 clones listed, approximately 89% were seen once. CDR3 length equals 13 residues. Trimming left V 1 base short and J 5 bases short, with 8 bases between. Germline V gene sequence: CDR1 MGHRA, CDR2 YSYEKL. This rearrangement joins TRBV4-1 to TRBJ2-5; D not certain. This sequence originates from an adult who received the MenACWY meningococcal vaccine as a control. Specimen: peripheral blood, collected 28 days after the second dose of the MenACWY control vaccine. This CDR3 is CASSQVMRETQYF. DNA for the CDR3: TGCGCCAGCAGCCAAGTGATGAGGGAGACCCAGTACTTC.